This entry describes one T cell receptor (beta chain). No cognate antigen has been identified for it. Base qualities were left out, and no much larger clone turns up one base away. Receptor libraries were prepared by PCR. Sequencing was performed on a NextSeq 500. In-frame beta chains were kept once TCRdb had trimmed the public reads at Q25 with fastp and called clones with MiXCR. CDR3 protein sequences are deduplicated, and each keeps its most common genes and DNA. The sample profile shows about 10,000 distinct CDR3 sequences; around a quarter of them were found once. 8.5% of the sample belongs to the ten largest clones. The CDR3 has 14 amino acids, counting the end cysteine and phenylalanine. Of all the DNA, just the CDR3 is kept, 42 bases in frame from base 1. The V and J ends are trimmed by 8 bases and 1 base, leaving 14 bases between them. This sample stems from a study of immune characterization of retroperitoneal liposarcoma (dated by TCRdb to about 2019).

The TCR originated in a female donor with retroperitoneal liposarcoma. What was sequenced was tumor tissue. The chain is encoded by TRBV12-3 or TRBV12-4 joined to TRBJ2-5; no D gene can be assigned with confidence. The bases read TGTGCCAGCTGTTATTCGACCACCCAAGAGACCCAGTACTTC. This encodes CASCYSTTQETQYF.